This T cell receptor beta chain was sequenced during a study of T cell responses to AZD1222 COVID-19 vaccine. Here immunoSEQ multiplex PCR was the method, and the copy in TCRdb shows in-frame clones only, minus some. The sample contains some 130,000 clones, roughly 90% of which appear only once. Overall study findings and caveats: Spike was spanned by vaccine-associated CD4 TCRs, which were dominant at 160-218 and 743-854. Repertoires were obtained only post-peak T cell response. Reportedly, close to half of spike-specific TCRs are directed against unmutated variant regions.

The CDR3 contains 17 residues. The J segment lost 4 bases and the V segment lost 4 bases, leaving 15 bases of the junction unmatched. Germline CDR1 reads SGHNT; CDR2 reads YYREEE (reference sequence). There are a few counts of this clone. Its matching antigen is unknown. The sequences come from peripheral blood, collected on day 0 of AZD1222 vaccination. This sequence joins TRBV5-4 and TRBJ2-7; 9 bases line up with TRBD1. The TCR was taken from an adult in good health. In DNA, the CDR3 is TGTGCCAGCAGCCTCTTGGGACAGGGCCTAAATGGTTACGAGCAGTACTTC. As protein: CASSLLGQGLNGYEQYF. The full variable domain, rest sourced from reference TRBV5-4 and TRBJ2-7, is ETGVTQSPTHLIKTRGQQVTLRCSSQSGHNTVSWYQQALGQGPQFIFQYYREEENGRGNFPPRFSGLQFPNYSSELNVNALELDDSALYLCASSLLGQGLNGYEQYFGPGTRLTVT.